The sequence of this TCR beta chain was determined in a study of T cells in Graves' hyperthyroidism and ophthalmopathy. Overall study results and limits: Most thyroid clonotypes that were expanded above 0.001 also turned up in blood.

Concerning this clonotype itself: Its antigen is not known.

The V and J ends lost 1 base and 5 bases respectively, with 17 bases between them. Germline V gene data show CDR1 as SGHVS and CDR2 as FNYEAQ. CDR3 size: 16 residues. Amplified regions were TCR beta CDR3 sequences from RNA transcripts. During a first-round RT-PCR of the TCR CDR3, the HTBI primer set was used. TCRdb redid the calling of the multiplex PCR reads with MiXCR, one entry per CDR3 protein. The sample has about 420,000 distinct CDR3 sequences; about 15% are singletons. Absence of ophthalmopathy progression within 18 months defined stable Graves' hyperthyroidism. For the diagnoses, clinical symptoms, serum thyroxine and TRAb, thyroid ultrasound and orbital computed tomography were used. PBMCs were sourced from more than 7.5 ml fresh peripheral blood.

This rearrangement joins TRBV7-6 to TRBJ2-5; tentative D call: TRBD2 (7 bases). This TCR came from a woman between 18 and 29 years old with Graves' hyperthyroidism. Specimen: blood. The CDR3 DNA reads TGTGCCAGCAGCTTAGAGGGGGGGAAACGAGGGGAGACCCAGTACTTC. Translating it yields CASSLEGGKRGETQYF.